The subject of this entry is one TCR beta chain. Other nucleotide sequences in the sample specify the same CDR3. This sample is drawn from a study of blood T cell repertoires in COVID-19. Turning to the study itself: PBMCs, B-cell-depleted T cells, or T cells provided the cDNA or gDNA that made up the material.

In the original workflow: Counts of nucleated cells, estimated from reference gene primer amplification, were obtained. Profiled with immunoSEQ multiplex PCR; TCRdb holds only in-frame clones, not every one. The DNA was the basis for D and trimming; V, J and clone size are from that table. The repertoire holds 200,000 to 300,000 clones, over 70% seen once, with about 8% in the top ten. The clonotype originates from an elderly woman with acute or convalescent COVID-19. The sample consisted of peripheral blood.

The CDR3 is CASSLAPGSTDTQYF. CDR3 bases: TGCGCCAGCAGCTTGGCCCCGGGGAGCACAGATACGCAGTATTTT. The chain uses TRBV5-1 and TRBJ2-3; D is perhaps TRBD2 (5 bases). Trimming pared 0 bases from V and 0 bases from J, leaving 8 bases between. This CDR3 has 15 amino acids. In germline, CDR1 is SGHRS, CDR2 YFSETQ. The full variable domain, rest sourced from reference TRBV5-1 and TRBJ2-3, is KAGVTQTPRYLIKTRGQQVTLSCSPISGHRSVSWYQQTPGQGLQFLFEYFSETQRNKGNFPGRFSGRQFSNSRSEMNVSTLELGDSALYLCASSLAPGSTDTQYFGPGTRLTVL.